The entry below describes one T cell receptor (beta chain). Its specificity is not known. This entry belongs to a study of T cell responses to AZD1222 COVID-19 vaccine. Findings and caveats of the study: With dominance at 160-218 and 743-854, vaccine-associated CD4 TCRs spanned spike. White British donors predominated, females outnumbered males, and clonal diversity was possibly underestimated. Reportedly, close to half of spike-specific TCRs are directed against unmutated variant regions. Breadth and depth of Spike-specific TCRs rose after two AZD1222 doses.

Here immunoSEQ multiplex PCR was the method, and the copy in TCRdb shows in-frame clones only, minus some. The sample holds roughly 170,000 clones; 90% are singletons and the top ten take roughly 3.1%. Germline lookup yields CDR1 LNHDA and CDR2 SQIVND (reference sequence). CDR3 size: 14 residues. V was pared by 3 bases and J by 5 bases, with 11 bases between. The source is an adult in good health. The chain is built from TRBV19 and TRBJ1-5, with D maybe TRBD1 (6 bases). This specimen consisted of peripheral blood, obtained on day 0 of AZD1222 vaccination. The CDR3 loop reads CASSMWTADQPQHF. CDR3 nucleotide sequence: TGTGCCAGTAGTATGTGGACAGCTGATCAGCCCCAGCATTTT.